Below, one T cell receptor (beta chain) is given with its context. Molecular barcoded adaptors covering alpha/delta and beta/gamma chains were used on approximately 440 ng RNA. TCRdb passed the reads through MiXCR, listing each CDR3 protein once. The sample records tens of thousands of distinct CDR3 sequences, roughly an eighth being singletons. This record comes from a study of read filtering for tumor transcriptome and immune sequencing. Study-wide context: After DNase treatment, RNA was made into whole-transcriptome libraries.

The trim removed 1 base at V and 0 bases at J, leaving 5 bases unmatched. CDR3 length: 16 amino acids. Germline V CDR1 and CDR2: SQVTM, ANQGSEA. This receptor was taken from a donor older than 35 with multiple myeloma. Sequenced sample: a population of CD138-negative cells sorted from bone marrow. The gene calls are TRBV29-1 and TRBJ1-1; 10 nucleotides align to TRBD1. In DNA, the CDR3 is TGCAGCGTTGAAGCTGACAGGGGGCTAATGAACACTGAAGCTTTCTTT. Residues: CSVEADRGLMNTEAFF.